The rows below give T cell receptor beta chains drawn from one sample of a study of blood T cell repertoires in COVID-19. The assay was immunoSEQ multiplex PCR, and TCRdb's table has in-frame clones only and misses some. The table shows some 120,000 clones, with about 80% occurring only once. Sequencing used peripheral blood. These TCRs come from a human donor in a cohort sampled during active COVID-19. The CDR3 runs from the conserved cysteine through the conserved F or W. The D gene is left open where the match is weak. Rows may omit the clone size; those that give it use once, few, many or a size class.

D gene: -
J gene: TRBJ2-3
V gene: TRBV5-1
clone size: -
CDR3 protein: CASSLSGSSTDTQYF
CDR3 DNA: TGCGCCAGCAGCTTGAGCGGGTCTAGCACAGATACGCAGTATTTT

D gene: -
J gene: TRBJ1-6
V gene: TRBV11-2
clone size: -
CDR3 protein: CASSVKGDSPLHF
CDR3 DNA: TGTGCCAGCAGTGTGAAGGGGGATTCACCCCTCCACTTT

D gene: -
J gene: TRBJ2-6
V gene: TRBV10-3
clone size: -
CDR3 protein: CAISGTGSAGANVLTF
CDR3 DNA: TGTGCCATCAGTGGCACAGGGAGCGCTGGGGCCAACGTCCTGACTTTC

D gene: TRBD1
J gene: TRBJ1-2
V gene: TRBV29-1
clone size: -
CDR3 protein: CSVETHLGQSGYTF
CDR3 DNA: TGCAGCGTTGAAACACACCTGGGACAGTCGGGCTACACCTTC

D gene: TRBD1
J gene: TRBJ2-3
V gene: TRBV5-6
clone size: -
CDR3 protein: CASSLPGQVGTQYF
CDR3 DNA: TGTGCCAGCAGCTTGCCAGGACAGGTTGGGACGCAGTATTTT

D gene: -
J gene: TRBJ1-2
V gene: TRBV6-5
clone size: -
CDR3 protein: CASSPGKTGYGYTF
CDR3 DNA: TGTGCCAGCAGTCCTGGGAAGACAGGCTATGGCTACACCTTC

D gene: TRBD1
J gene: TRBJ2-7
V gene: TRBV9
clone size: -
CDR3 protein: CASSEGQGAYEQYF
CDR3 DNA: TGTGCCAGCAGCGAGGGACAGGGTGCCTACGAGCAGTACTTC

D gene: -
J gene: TRBJ1-3
V gene: TRBV19
clone size: -
CDR3 protein: CASSTELRGNTIYF
CDR3 DNA: TGTGCCAGTAGTACAGAACTCCGGGGAAACACCATATATTTT

D gene: -
J gene: TRBJ1-1
V gene: TRBV28
clone size: once
CDR3 protein: CASSFFSRQRGLGSEAFF
CDR3 DNA: TGTGCCAGCAGTTTTTTTTCGCGGCAGCGGGGTTTGGGATCCGAAGCTTTCTTT

D gene: -
J gene: TRBJ1-1
V gene: TRBV18
clone size: -
CDR3 protein: CASSPEGVEAFF
CDR3 DNA: TGTGCCAGCTCACCTGAGGGGGTTGAAGCTTTCTTT

D gene: TRBD1
J gene: TRBJ2-2
V gene: TRBV19
clone size: -
CDR3 protein: CASHRQGASGGELFF
CDR3 DNA: TGTGCCAGCCACCGACAGGGGGCGTCTGGCGGGGAGCTGTTTTTT